A single sample gave rise to the 21 T cell receptor beta chains below, sequenced in a study of T cell changes during pregnancy in multiple sclerosis. The assay was immunoSEQ multiplex PCR, and TCRdb's table has in-frame clones only and misses some. The data show around 86,000 clones, roughly 93% seen once. The specimen was peripheral blood, collected in the first trimester of pregnancy. The receptors derive from a female donor with multiple sclerosis, enrolled in a pregnancy study.

The rearrangement links TRBV7-2 to TRBJ1-1, with D uncertain. Deletions cut 1 base from V and 0 bases from J, with 9 bases between. There are 15 residues in the CDR3. Germline loops: CDR1 SGHTA, CDR2 FQGNSA. The CDR3 region has the DNA TGTGCCAGCAGCTTAGGGGTGGCGGTGAACACTGAAGCTTTCTTT. This sequence encodes CASSLGVAVNTEAFF.

The chain has TRBV13 and TRBJ2-1; TRBD2 matches 8 bases. The germline CDR1 and CDR2 sequences are PRHDT and FYEKMQ (reference sequence). This CDR3 has 15 residues. The J segment lost 6 bases and the V segment lost 0 bases, leaving 4 bases of the junction unmatched. The DNA of the CDR3 is TGTGCCAGCAGCTTAGGTCGGACTAGCCTCAATGAGCAGTTCTTC. Amino acids: CASSLGRTSLNEQFF.

CDR3 nucleotides: TGTGCCAGCAGCTCCGTAGCGAACCCCTACGAGCAGTACTTC. This sequence encodes CASSSVANPYEQYF. The genes are TRBV7-9 and TRBJ2-7, with D possibly matching TRBD2 (5 bases). The CDR3 loop spans 14 amino acids. The germline V gene has CDR1 SEHNR and CDR2 FQNEAQ (reference sequence). Trimming shortened V by 4 bases and J by 2 bases, and 12 bases separated the two germline ends.

The chain combines TRBV29-1 with TRBJ1-2; 7 nucleotides match TRBD1. The CDR3 covers 12 residues. Germline V gene sequence: CDR1 SQVTM, CDR2 ANQGSEA. Unmatched junction bases numbered 7, after V lost 6 bases and J lost 6 bases. The CDR3 region is CSVDGTVDGYTF. The DNA of the CDR3 is TGCAGCGTCGACGGGACAGTGGATGGCTACACCTTC.

This chain uses TRBV18 with TRBJ2-3; 9 bases fit TRBD2. The junction had 10 bases not matched to a gene; V was cut back by 6 bases and J by 6 bases. The CDR3 totals 15 residues. Germline CDR1 and CDR2: KGHSH and LQKENI. Here the CDR3 reads CASSIAGVSKDTQYF. The CDR3 nucleotides read TGTGCCAGCTCGATAGCGGGGGTTTCGAAGGATACGCAGTATTTT.

J is TRBJ2-6 and V is TRBV5-1, with D unclear. CDR3 length: 14 amino acids. V lost 2 bases to trimming and J lost 3 bases, with 6 bases between them. Germline V gene sequence: CDR1 SGHRS, CDR2 YFSETQ. DNA of the CDR3: TGCGCCAGCAGCTTACAGAGTGGGGCCAACGTCCTGACTTTC. This encodes CASSLQSGANVLTF.

The chain is built from TRBV21-1 and TRBJ2-1; no DNA check was done on the table's D call, TRBD2. TRBV21-1 is an annotated pseudogene. The CDR3 is made up of 13 amino acids. The CDR3 DNA sequence: TGTGCCAGCAGCAAAGTGGCGGCGAATGAGCAGTTCTTC. Encoded protein: CASSKVAANEQFF.

The V call is TRBV6-1, the J call TRBJ2-7; 10 bases are a match to TRBD2. Looked up from germline, CDR1 is MNHNS and CDR2 is SASEGT. The CDR3 is made up of 16 amino acids. With V trimmed by 4 bases and J by 2 bases, 8 bases remained unmatched. CDR3 loop: CASSVSLAGGPYEQYF. CDR3 DNA sequence: TGTGCCAGCAGTGTCTCCTTAGCGGGAGGCCCCTACGAGCAGTACTTC.

This chain joins TRBV7-9 and TRBJ1-1; 8 nucleotides agree with TRBD1. Trimming cost V 1 base and J 5 bases; bases outside gene matches: 0. The CDR3 runs to 13 residues. CDR1 and CDR2 (germline): SEHNR, FQNEAQ (reference sequence). In nucleotides, the CDR3 is TGTGCCAGCAGCTTAGGACAGGGGACTGAAGCTTTCTTT. Translated, it gives CASSLGQGTEAFF.

About this clone itself: The sample has other DNA sequences that encode this CDR3 too. The chain employs TRBV27 and TRBJ1-2; D unclear. The CDR3 length is 12 residues. V lost 5 bases and J lost 5, with 9 bases in between. The germline V gene encodes CDR1 MNHEY and CDR2 SMNVEV (reference sequence). CDR3 DNA sequence: TGTGCCAGCAGTCCGACAAATTATGGCTACACCTTC. Its protein is CASSPTNYGYTF.

This clone was detected once. The chain recombines TRBV4-3 with TRBJ1-3, with TRBD1 matching 9 bases. The CDR3 covers 15 residues. CDR1 and CDR2 from the germline V gene are LGHNA and YSLEER. Trimming at V came to 6 bases and at J to 2 bases, leaving 5 bases not matched to a gene. The DNA of the CDR3 is TGCGCCAGCAGTCAGACAGGGGGTACTGGAAACACCATATATTTT. Protein sequence: CASSQTGGTGNTIYF.

The chain employs TRBV18 and TRBJ2-3; D unresolved. Germline V lookup: CDR1 KGHSH, CDR2 LQKENI. With 3 bases removed from V and 3 bases from J, the gap between germline ends came to 13 bases. This CDR3 is built from 15 residues. The CDR3 region has the DNA TGTGCCAGCTCACCTTCCCCGGGTGTGACAGATACGCAGTATTTT. As protein: CASSPSPGVTDTQYF.

This clone was found once. The V call is TRBV14, the J call TRBJ2-1; D possibly corresponds to TRBD1 (6 bases). Between the trimmed V and J ends, which lost 5 bases and 0 bases, there was a span of 20 bases. The germline V gene has CDR1 SGHDN and CDR2 FVKESK. The CDR3 sequence is 18 residues long. CDR3 nucleotide sequence: TGTGCCAGCAGCTTTCGAACAGGGATATCCCGCTCCTACAATGAGCAGTTCTTC. Protein: CASSFRTGISRSYNEQFF.

V gene TRBV15 combines with J gene TRBJ2-3; 9 positions agree with TRBD1. Germline V CDR1 and CDR2: LNHNV, YYDKDF (reference sequence). CDR3 size: 16 residues. The trim removed 1 base at V and 1 base at J, leaving 3 bases unmatched. Written as DNA, the CDR3 is TGTGCCACCAGCAGAGGGGGACAGGGAGGCACAGATACGCAGTATTTT. Translated, it gives CATSRGGQGGTDTQYF. The whole variable domain, remainder taken from reference TRBV15 and TRBJ2-3, is DAMVIQNPRYQVTQFGKPVTLSCSQTLNHNVMYWYQQKSSQAPKLLFHYYDKDFNNEADTPDNFQSRRPNTSFCFLDIRSPGLGDTAMYLCATSRGGQGGTDTQYFGPGTRLTVL.

This rearrangement joins TRBV20-1 to TRBJ2-3, with D unclear. V lost 6 bases and J 5 bases, leaving 9 bases between the germline ends. Germline V CDR1 and CDR2: DFQATT, SNEGSKA (reference sequence). CDR3 length: 11 amino acids. The CDR3 region has the DNA TGCAGTGCAGCCCACCAAGATACGCAGTATTTT. Amino acids: CSAAHQDTQYF.

The V call is TRBV2, the J call TRBJ1-5, with D tentatively TRBD1 (5 bases). This CDR3 is built from 14 residues. Germline CDR1 SNHLY, CDR2 FYNNEI. Trimming removed 7 bases from V and 2 bases from J, with 12 bases in between. The CDR3 sequence is CASTRGSGNQPQHF. CDR3 nucleotides: TGTGCCAGCACAAGGGGAAGTGGCAATCAGCCCCAGCATTTT. Using reference TRBV2 and TRBJ1-5 for the parts outside the CDR3, the full variable domain is EPEVTQTPSHQVTQMGQEVILRCVPISNHLYFYWYRQILGQKVEFLVSFYNNEISEKSEIFDDQFSVERPDGSNFTLKIRSTKLEDSAMYFCASTRGSGNQPQHFGDGTRLSIL.

The chain links TRBV4-1 to TRBJ2-1; TRBD2 matches at 10 bases. V lost 4 bases, J lost 0 bases, and 9 bases stayed unmatched. This CDR3 is 18 amino acids long. Germline lookup yields CDR1 MGHRA and CDR2 YSYEKL. CDR3 DNA sequence: TGCGCCAGCAGCCGAGGCAGGGCTAGCGGGAGCTCCTACAATGAGCAGTTCTTC. Translation gives CASSRGRASGSSYNEQFF.

As DNA, the CDR3 is TGTGCCAGCAGAGAGAGGAGCTCGGGAGGCTCGAACACTGAAGCTTTCTTT. Its protein is CASRERSSGGSNTEAFF. The rearrangement joins TRBV7-9 to TRBJ1-1; D is unclear. V was clipped by 6 bases and J by 1 base, with 21 bases between them. Germline V gives CDR1 SEHNR, CDR2 FQNEAQ (reference sequence). This CDR3 is built from 17 residues.

V usage is TRBV18 and J usage is TRBJ2-7; the D gene is possibly TRBD1 (6 bases). The CDR3 sequence is 16 residues long. CDR1 and CDR2 (germline): KGHSH, LQKENI. V was cut by 3 bases and J by 2 bases, with 17 bases left in between. DNA for the CDR3: TGTGCCAGCTCACCTAGTCCCGCCCCAGGGGCCTACGAGCAGTACTTC. Translating it yields CASSPSPAPGAYEQYF.

The chain has TRBV19 and TRBJ2-5, with 11 positions matching TRBD1. This CDR3 is 14 amino acids long. From germline, CDR1 is LNHDA and CDR2 SQIVND (reference sequence). Trimming cost V 6 bases and J 5 bases; bases outside gene matches: 5. This CDR3 is CASRRTGGGETQYF. The DNA for the CDR3 is TGTGCCAGTAGACGGACAGGGGGCGGGGAGACCCAGTACTTC.

The V gene is TRBV4-1, the J gene TRBJ1-5; D perhaps matches TRBD1 (6 bases). V lost 3 bases, J lost 2 bases, and 11 bases lay in between. The CDR3 is 15 residues long. Germline assignment: CDR1 MGHRA and CDR2 YSYEKL. DNA for the CDR3: TGCGCCAGCAGCCATAGAGAGGGGGGCAATCAGCCCCAGCATTTT. Translated: CASSHREGGNQPQHF.